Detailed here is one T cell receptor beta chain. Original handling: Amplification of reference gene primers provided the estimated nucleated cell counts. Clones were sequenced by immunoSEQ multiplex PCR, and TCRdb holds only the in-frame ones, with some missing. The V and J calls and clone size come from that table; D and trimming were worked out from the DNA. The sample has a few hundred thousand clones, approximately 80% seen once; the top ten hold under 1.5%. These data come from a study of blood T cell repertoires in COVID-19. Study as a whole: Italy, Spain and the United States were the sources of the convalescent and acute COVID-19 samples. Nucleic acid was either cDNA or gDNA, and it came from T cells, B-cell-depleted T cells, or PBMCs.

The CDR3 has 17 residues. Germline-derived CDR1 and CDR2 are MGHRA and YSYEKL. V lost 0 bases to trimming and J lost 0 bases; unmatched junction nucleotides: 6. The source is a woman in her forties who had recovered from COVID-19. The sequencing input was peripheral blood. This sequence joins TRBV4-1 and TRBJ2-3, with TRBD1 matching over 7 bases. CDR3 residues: CASSQESGTASTDTQYF. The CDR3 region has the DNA TGCGCCAGCAGCCAAGAAAGTGGGACAGCTAGCACAGATACGCAGTATTTT.